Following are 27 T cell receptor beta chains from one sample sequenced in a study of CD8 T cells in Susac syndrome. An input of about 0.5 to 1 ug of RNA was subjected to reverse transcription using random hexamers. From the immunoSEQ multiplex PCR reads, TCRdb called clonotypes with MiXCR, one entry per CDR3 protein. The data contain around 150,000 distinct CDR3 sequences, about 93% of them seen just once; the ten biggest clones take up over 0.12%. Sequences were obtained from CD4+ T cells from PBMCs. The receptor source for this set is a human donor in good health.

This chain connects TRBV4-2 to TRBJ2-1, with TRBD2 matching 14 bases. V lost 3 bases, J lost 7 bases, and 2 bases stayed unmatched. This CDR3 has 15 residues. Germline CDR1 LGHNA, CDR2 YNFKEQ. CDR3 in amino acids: CASSQTSGGANEQFF. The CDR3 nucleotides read TGTGCCAGCAGCCAGACTAGCGGGGGGGCAAATGAGCAGTTCTTC.

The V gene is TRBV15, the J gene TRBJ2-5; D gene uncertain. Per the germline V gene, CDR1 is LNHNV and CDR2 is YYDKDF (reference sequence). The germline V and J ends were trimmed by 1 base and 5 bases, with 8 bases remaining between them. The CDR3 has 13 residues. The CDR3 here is CATSRAPAETQYF. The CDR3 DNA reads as TGTGCCACCAGCAGAGCGCCTGCGGAGACCCAGTACTTC.

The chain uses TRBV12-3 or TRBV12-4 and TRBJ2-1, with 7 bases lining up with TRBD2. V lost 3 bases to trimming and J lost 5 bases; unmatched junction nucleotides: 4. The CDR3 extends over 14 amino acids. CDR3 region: CASSFRLAHNEQFF. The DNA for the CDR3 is TGTGCCAGCAGTTTTCGACTAGCCCACAATGAGCAGTTCTTC.

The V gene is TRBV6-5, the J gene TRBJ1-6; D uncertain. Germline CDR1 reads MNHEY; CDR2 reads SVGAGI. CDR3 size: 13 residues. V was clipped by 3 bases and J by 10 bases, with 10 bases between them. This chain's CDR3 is CASSYEQASPLHF. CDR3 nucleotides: TGTGCCAGCAGTTATGAGCAGGCCTCACCCCTCCACTTT.

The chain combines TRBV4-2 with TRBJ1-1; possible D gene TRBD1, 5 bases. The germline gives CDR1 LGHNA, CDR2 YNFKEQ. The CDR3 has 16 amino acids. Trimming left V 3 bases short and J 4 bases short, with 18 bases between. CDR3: CASSQTDRLGGTEAFF. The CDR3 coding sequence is TGTGCCAGCAGCCAGACCGACAGACTGGGGGGCACTGAAGCTTTCTTT.

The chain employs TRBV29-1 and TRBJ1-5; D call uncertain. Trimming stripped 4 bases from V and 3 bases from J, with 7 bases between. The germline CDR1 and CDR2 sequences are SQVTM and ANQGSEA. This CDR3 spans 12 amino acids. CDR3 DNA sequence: TGCAGCGTTGGTGAACCCAATCAGCCCCAGCATTTT. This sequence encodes CSVGEPNQPQHF.

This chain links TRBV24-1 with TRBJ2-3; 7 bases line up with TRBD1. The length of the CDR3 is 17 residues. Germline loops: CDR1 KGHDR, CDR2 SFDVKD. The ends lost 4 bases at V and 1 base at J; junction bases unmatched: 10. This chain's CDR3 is CATSDTTGAQGTDTQYF. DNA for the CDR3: TGTGCCACCAGTGACACCACAGGGGCACAGGGCACAGATACGCAGTATTTT.

The CDR3 here is CASSYSTGHRNQPQHF. Here the CDR3 DNA reads TGTGCCAGCAGTTACTCCACAGGACATCGGAATCAGCCCCAGCATTTT. The chain combines TRBV6-2 or TRBV6-3 with TRBJ1-5; TRBD1 might be the D (5 bases). Germline lookup yields CDR1 MNHEY and CDR2 SVGEGT. The CDR3 extends over 16 amino acids. Trimming pared 0 bases from V and 4 bases from J, leaving 13 bases between.

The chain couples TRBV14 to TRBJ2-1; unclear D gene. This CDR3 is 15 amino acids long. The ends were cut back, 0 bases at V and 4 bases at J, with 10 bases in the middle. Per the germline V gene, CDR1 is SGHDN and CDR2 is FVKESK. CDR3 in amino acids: CASSQDPDTYNEQFF. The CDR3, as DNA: TGTGCCAGCAGCCAAGATCCTGACACTTACAATGAGCAGTTCTTC.

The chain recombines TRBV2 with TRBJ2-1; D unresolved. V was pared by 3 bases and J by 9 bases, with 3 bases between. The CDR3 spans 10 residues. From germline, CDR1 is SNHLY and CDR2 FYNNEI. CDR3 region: CASSEFEQFF. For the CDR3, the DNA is TGTGCCAGCAGTGAGTTTGAGCAGTTCTTC.

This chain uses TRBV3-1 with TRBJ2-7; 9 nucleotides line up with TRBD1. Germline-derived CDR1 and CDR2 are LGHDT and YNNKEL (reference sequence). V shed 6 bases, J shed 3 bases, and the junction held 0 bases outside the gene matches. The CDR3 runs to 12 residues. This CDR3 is CASRGQGYEQYF. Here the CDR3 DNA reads TGTGCCAGCAGGGGACAGGGCTACGAGCAGTACTTC.

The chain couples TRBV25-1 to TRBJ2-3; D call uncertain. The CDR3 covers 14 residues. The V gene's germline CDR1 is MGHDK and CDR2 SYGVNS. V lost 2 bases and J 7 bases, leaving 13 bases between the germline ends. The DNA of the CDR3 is TGTGCCAGCAGTGAAGAGTACCCGGCAAATACGCAGTATTTT. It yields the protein CASSEEYPANTQYF.

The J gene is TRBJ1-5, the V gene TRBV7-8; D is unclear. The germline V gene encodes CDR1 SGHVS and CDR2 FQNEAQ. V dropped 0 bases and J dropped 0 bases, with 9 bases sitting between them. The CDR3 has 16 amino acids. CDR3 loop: CASSLARLGSNQPQHF. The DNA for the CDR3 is TGTGCCAGCAGCTTAGCGAGGTTGGGTAGCAATCAGCCCCAGCATTTT.

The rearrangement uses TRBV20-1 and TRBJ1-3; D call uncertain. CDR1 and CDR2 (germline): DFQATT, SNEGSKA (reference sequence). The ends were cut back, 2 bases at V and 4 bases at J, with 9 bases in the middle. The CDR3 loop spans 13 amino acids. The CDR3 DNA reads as TGCAGTGCTAGAAGAGCGTCGGGAAACACCATATATTTT. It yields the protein CSARRASGNTIYF.

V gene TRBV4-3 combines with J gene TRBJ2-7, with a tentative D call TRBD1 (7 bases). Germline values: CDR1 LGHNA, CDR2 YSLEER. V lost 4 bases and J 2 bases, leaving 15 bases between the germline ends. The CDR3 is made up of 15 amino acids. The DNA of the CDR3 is TGCGCCAGCAGCCGCGGGGCACAGGGGACCTACGAGCAGTACTTC. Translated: CASSRGAQGTYEQYF.

The CDR3 coding sequence is TGCGCCAGCAGCGGTAACCGGGAAGCGGAGTTCTTC. It yields the protein CASSGNREAEFF. This chain joins TRBV5-1 and TRBJ2-1; possibly TRBD2 for D (5 bases). Trimming left V 4 bases short and J 14 bases short, with 16 bases between. The CDR3 is 12 amino acids. The germline V gene has CDR1 SGHRS and CDR2 YFSETQ.

The CDR3 loop reads CSVSPPRTGIYNEQFF. CDR3 sequence (DNA): TGCAGCGTGTCCCCCCCCAGGACAGGGATCTACAATGAGCAGTTCTTC. J is TRBJ2-1 and V is TRBV29-1; the match to TRBD1 covers 8 bases. In germline, CDR1 is SQVTM, CDR2 ANQGSEA. This CDR3 has 16 residues. J lost 3 bases, V lost 6 bases, and 13 bases had no gene match.

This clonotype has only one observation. DNA for the CDR3: TGTGCCACCAGCCCGAGAGGGACAGAGGCTTTCTTT. It is translated as CATSPRGTEAFF. V usage is TRBV15 and J usage is TRBJ1-1, with TRBD1 identical over 7 bases. The germline gives CDR1 LNHNV, CDR2 YYDKDF (reference sequence). V lost 5 bases to trimming and J lost 11 bases; unmatched junction nucleotides: 8. This CDR3 region has 12 residues.

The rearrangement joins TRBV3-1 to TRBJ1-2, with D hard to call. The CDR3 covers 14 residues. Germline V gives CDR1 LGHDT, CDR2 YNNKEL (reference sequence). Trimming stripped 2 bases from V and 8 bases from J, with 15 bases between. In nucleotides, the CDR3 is TGTGCCAGCAGCCAAAGACCACCACGAGGAGGCTACACCTTC. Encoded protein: CASSQRPPRGGYTF.

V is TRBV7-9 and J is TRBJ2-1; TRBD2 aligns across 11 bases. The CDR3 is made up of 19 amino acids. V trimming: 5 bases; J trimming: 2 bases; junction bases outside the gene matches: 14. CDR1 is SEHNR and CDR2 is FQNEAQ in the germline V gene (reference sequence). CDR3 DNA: TGTGCCAGCAGCCCAGCAGGGGCTAGCGGGGGGCGGACCTACAATGAGCAGTTCTTC. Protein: CASSPAGASGGRTYNEQFF.

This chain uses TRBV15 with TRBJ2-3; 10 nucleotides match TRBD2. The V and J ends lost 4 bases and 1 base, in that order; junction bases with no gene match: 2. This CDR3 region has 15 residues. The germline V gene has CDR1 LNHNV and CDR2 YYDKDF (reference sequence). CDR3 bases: TGTGCCACCAGCAAAACTAGCGGGGGCACAGATACGCAGTATTTT. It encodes CATSKTSGGTDTQYF. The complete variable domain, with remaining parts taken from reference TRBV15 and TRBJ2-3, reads DAMVIQNPRYQVTQFGKPVTLSCSQTLNHNVMYWYQQKSSQAPKLLFHYYDKDFNNEADTPDNFQSRRPNTSFCFLDIRSPGLGDTAMYLCATSKTSGGTDTQYFGPGTRLTVL.

The CDR3 protein is CASRDDRGSGYTF. As DNA, the CDR3 is TGTGCCAGCAGGGACGACAGGGGAAGTGGCTACACCTTC. This rearrangement joins TRBV3-1 to TRBJ1-2; 8 nucleotides line up with TRBD1. Germline V gene sequence: CDR1 LGHDT, CDR2 YNNKEL (reference sequence). The CDR3 is 13 residues long. J was trimmed by 7 bases and V by 6 bases; bases with no gene match: 7. The complete variable domain, with remaining parts taken from reference TRBV3-1 and TRBJ1-2, reads DTAVSQTPKYLVTQMGNDKSIKCEQNLGHDTMYWYKQDSKKFLKIMFSYNNKELIINETVPNRFSPKSPDKAHLNLHINSLELGDSAVYFCASRDDRGSGYTFGSGTRLTVV.

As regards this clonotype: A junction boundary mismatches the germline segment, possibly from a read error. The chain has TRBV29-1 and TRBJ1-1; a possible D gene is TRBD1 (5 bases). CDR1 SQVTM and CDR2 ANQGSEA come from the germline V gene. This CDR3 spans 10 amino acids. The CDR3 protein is CSVRGTGAFF. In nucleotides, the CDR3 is TGCAGCGTTCGAGGGACTGGAGCTTTCTTT.

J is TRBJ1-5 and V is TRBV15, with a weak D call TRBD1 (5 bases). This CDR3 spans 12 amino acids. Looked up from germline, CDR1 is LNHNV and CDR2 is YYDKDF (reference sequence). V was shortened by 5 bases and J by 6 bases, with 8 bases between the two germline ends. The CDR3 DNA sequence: TGTGCCACCAGCTCGGACACTCAGCCCCAGCATTTT. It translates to CATSSDTQPQHF.

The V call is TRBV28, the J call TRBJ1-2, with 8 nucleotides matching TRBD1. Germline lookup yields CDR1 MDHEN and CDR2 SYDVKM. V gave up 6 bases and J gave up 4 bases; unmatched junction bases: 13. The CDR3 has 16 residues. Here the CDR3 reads CASSSPGGTGGYGYTF. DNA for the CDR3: TGTGCCAGCAGCTCCCCAGGCGGGACAGGAGGCTATGGCTACACCTTC.

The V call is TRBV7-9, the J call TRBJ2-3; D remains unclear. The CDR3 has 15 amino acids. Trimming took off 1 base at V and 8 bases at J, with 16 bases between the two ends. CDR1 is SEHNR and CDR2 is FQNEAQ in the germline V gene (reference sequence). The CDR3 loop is CASSLGGAEHATQYF. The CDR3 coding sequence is TGTGCCAGCAGCTTAGGAGGAGCCGAGCATGCTACGCAGTATTTT.

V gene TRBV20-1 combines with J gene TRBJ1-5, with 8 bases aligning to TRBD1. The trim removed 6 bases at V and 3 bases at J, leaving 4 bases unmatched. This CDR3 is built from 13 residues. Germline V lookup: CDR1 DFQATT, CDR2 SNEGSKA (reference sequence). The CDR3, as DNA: TGCAGTGCCTCGGACAGGGTCAATCAGCCCCAGCATTTT. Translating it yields CSASDRVNQPQHF.